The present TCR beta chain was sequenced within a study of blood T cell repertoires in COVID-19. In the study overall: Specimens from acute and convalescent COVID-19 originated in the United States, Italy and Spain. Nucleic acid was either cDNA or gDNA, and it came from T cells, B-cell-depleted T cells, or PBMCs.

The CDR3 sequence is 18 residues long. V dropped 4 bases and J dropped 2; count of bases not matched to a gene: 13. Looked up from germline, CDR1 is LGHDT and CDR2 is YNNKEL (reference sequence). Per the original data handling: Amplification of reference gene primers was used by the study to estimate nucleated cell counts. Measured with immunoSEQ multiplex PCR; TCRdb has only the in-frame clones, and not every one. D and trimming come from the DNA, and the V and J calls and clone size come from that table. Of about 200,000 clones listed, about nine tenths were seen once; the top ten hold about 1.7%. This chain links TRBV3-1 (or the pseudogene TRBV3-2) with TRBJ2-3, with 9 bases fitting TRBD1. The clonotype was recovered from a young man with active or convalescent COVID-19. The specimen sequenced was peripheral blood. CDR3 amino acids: CASSPYWEDRGYTDTQYF. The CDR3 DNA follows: TGTGCCAGCAGCCCTTATTGGGAGGACAGGGGATACACAGATACGCAGTATTTT.